The 20 T cell receptor beta chains below come from one sample, sequenced in a study of a mutant IDH1 vaccine in newly diagnosed glioma. No cognate antigen is known for these TCRs. Here immunoSEQ multiplex PCR was the method, and the copy in TCRdb shows in-frame clones only, minus some. The sample shows over 45,000 clones, 70% to 90% of them seen only once. Time point indicated: week 5, during vaccination. Every vaccine dose comprised 300 ug of mutant IDH1 20-mer peptide plus topical imiquimod. The input for sequencing was PBMCs, taken from a glioma patient whose treatment included an IDH1 peptide vaccine. Source of these receptors: a man between 25 and 39 years old with glioma.

The genes are TRBV6-4 and TRBJ1-6; D is unclear. Trimming pared 2 bases from V and 7 bases from J, leaving 6 bases between. From germline, CDR1 is MRHNA and CDR2 SNTAGT. The CDR3 sequence is 13 residues long. The CDR3 sequence: CASSDRENSPLHF. The CDR3 DNA follows: TGTGCCAGCAGTGACAGGGAAAATTCACCCCTCCACTTT.

This chain connects TRBV9 to TRBJ2-5; D remains unclear. CDR1 is SGDLS, CDR2 YYNGEE, per germline. Trimming removed 0 bases at V and 3 bases at J, with 6 bases between. The CDR3 extends over 13 amino acids. The CDR3 loop reads CASSVGLEETQYF. CDR3 nucleotides: TGTGCCAGCAGCGTAGGACTCGAAGAGACCCAGTACTTC. The full variable domain, rest sourced from reference TRBV9 and TRBJ2-5, is DSGVTQTPKHLITATGQRVTLRCSPRSGDLSVYWYQQSLDQGLQFLIQYYNGEERAKGNILERFSAQQFPDLHSELNLSSLELGDSALYFCASSVGLEETQYFGPGTRLLVL.

The chain couples TRBV6-6 to TRBJ2-7, with 9 nucleotides matching TRBD2. The CDR3 consists of 14 residues. The germline V gene has CDR1 MNHNY and CDR2 SVGAGI (reference sequence). V gave up 6 bases and J gave up 3 bases; unmatched junction bases: 6. The CDR3 nucleotides read TGTGCCAGCAGAGGGACTAGCTTCCTCTACGAGCAGTACTTC. Translating it yields CASRGTSFLYEQYF.

V and J are TRBV27 and TRBJ2-5; perhaps TRBD2 as D (7 bases). TRBJ2-7 explains the end of the DNA better; the J call may be wrong. The V gene's germline CDR1 is MNHEY and CDR2 SMNVEV (reference sequence). The CDR3 contains 15 residues. The CDR3 sequence is CASSPLGGGKSEQYF. CDR3 DNA: TGTGCCAGCAGTCCCTTAGGGGGGGGAAAGAGCGAGCAGTACTTC.

This chain uses TRBV5-8 with TRBJ1-4; 7 nucleotides align to TRBD1. V was pared by 4 bases and J by 2 bases, with 8 bases of the junction left unmatched. The CDR3 loop spans 16 amino acids. Germline V gives CDR1 SGHTS, CDR2 YDEGEE. This chain's CDR3 is CASSKRTGYTNEKLFF. CDR3 sequence (DNA): TGTGCCAGCAGCAAAAGGACAGGCTACACTAATGAAAAACTGTTTTTT.

This sequence joins TRBV12-5 and TRBJ1-3; D remains unclear. Germline values: CDR1 LGHNT, CDR2 FRNRAP. Trimming took 4 bases from V and 2 from J, leaving 9 bases between them. This CDR3 contains 14 residues. CDR3 DNA sequence: TGTGCTAGTGGTTATACAGAGACTGGAAACACCATATATTTT. It codes for CASGYTETGNTIYF.

The V gene is TRBV6-5, the J gene TRBJ2-7, with 7 bases aligning to TRBD1. The CDR3 contains 15 residues. The J segment lost 1 base and the V segment lost 4 bases, leaving 7 bases of the junction unmatched. Germline V lookup: CDR1 MNHEY, CDR2 SVGAGI. Here the CDR3 DNA reads TGTGCCAGCAGTTCAATTACAGGGGCTTCCTACGAGCAGTACTTC. Amino acid sequence: CASSSITGASYEQYF.

This clone has a single count. J is TRBJ1-5 and V is TRBV19, with D hard to call. V lost 3 bases and J lost 3, with 3 bases in between. From germline, CDR1 is LNHDA and CDR2 SQIVND (reference sequence). This CDR3 has 12 amino acids. CDR3 nucleotide sequence: TGTGCCAGTAGTATCCCCAATCAGCCCCAGCATTTT. Protein: CASSIPNQPQHF.

The chain couples TRBV19 to TRBJ2-2; D uncertain. The CDR3 length is 12 residues. V dropped 11 bases and J dropped 6 bases, with 13 bases sitting between them. In germline, CDR1 is LNHDA, CDR2 SQIVND (reference sequence). The CDR3 DNA follows: TGTGCCTCTAAAGGTCCCGCCGGGGAGCTGTTTTTT. It specifies CASKGPAGELFF.

The V and J genes are TRBV5-1 and TRBJ2-7, with 9 bases that match TRBD1. Unmatched junction bases numbered 12, after V lost 0 bases and J lost 5 bases. The CDR3 runs 17 residues. In germline, CDR1 is SGHRS, CDR2 YFSETQ. The CDR3, as DNA: TGCGCCAGCAGCTTGGCCGTTTGGGACAGGGTGTCACACGAGCAGTACTTC. It translates to CASSLAVWDRVSHEQYF. The full variable domain, with the rest looked up from reference TRBV5-1 and TRBJ2-7, is KAGVTQTPRYLIKTRGQQVTLSCSPISGHRSVSWYQQTPGQGLQFLFEYFSETQRNKGNFPGRFSGRQFSNSRSEMNVSTLELGDSALYLCASSLAVWDRVSHEQYFGPGTRLTVT.

V and J are TRBV5-1 and TRBJ2-6; 10 positions match TRBD1. From germline, CDR1 is SGHRS and CDR2 YFSETQ. This CDR3 contains 17 residues. Unmatched junction bases numbered 1, after V lost 1 base and J lost 0 bases. The CDR3 sequence is CASSLRTGGSGANVLTF. The DNA of the CDR3 is TGCGCCAGCAGCTTGAGGACAGGGGGCTCTGGGGCCAACGTCCTGACTTTC.

CDR3: CASNSDRVNTEAFF. CDR3 coding DNA: TGCGCCAGCAACTCGGACAGGGTGAACACTGAAGCTTTCTTT. J is TRBJ1-1 and V is TRBV5-1; TRBD1 aligns across 8 bases. The CDR3 totals 14 residues. V dropped 6 bases and J dropped 0; count of bases not matched to a gene: 4. CDR1 SGHRS and CDR2 YFSETQ come from the germline V gene. Full variable domain (missing parts from reference TRBV5-1 and TRBJ1-1): KAGVTQTPRYLIKTRGQQVTLSCSPISGHRSVSWYQQTPGQGLQFLFEYFSETQRNKGNFPGRFSGRQFSNSRSEMNVSTLELGDSALYLCASNSDRVNTEAFFGQGTRLTVV.

The chain has TRBV19 and TRBJ2-2; D is undetermined. The germline V gene has CDR1 LNHDA and CDR2 SQIVND (reference sequence). Between the trimmed V and J ends, which lost 6 bases and 6 bases, there was a span of 11 bases. The length of the CDR3 is 13 residues. CDR3 DNA sequence: TGTGCCAGTAGAGTTGTTGGTGCCGGGGAGCTGTTTTTT. The encoded protein is CASRVVGAGELFF.

This clone has only a few counts. V and J are TRBV19 and TRBJ1-1, with TRBD1 matching 7 bases. Germline loops: CDR1 LNHDA, CDR2 SQIVND (reference sequence). This CDR3 comprises 13 residues. V lost 5 bases, J lost 1 base, and 1 base stayed unmatched. CDR3 sequence reads: CASSWDRNTEAFF. The CDR3 bases are TGTGCCAGTAGTTGGGACAGGAACACTGAAGCTTTCTTT.

This chain joins TRBV28 and TRBJ2-5; D is ambiguous. CDR1 is MDHEN, CDR2 SYDVKM, per germline. V dropped 0 bases and J dropped 1 base, with 9 bases sitting between them. The CDR3 extends over 15 amino acids. For the CDR3, the DNA is TGTGCCAGCAGTTTATGCTCACATCCCCAAGAGACCCAGTACTTC. This sequence encodes CASSLCSHPQETQYF.

The CDR3 protein is CASRETGGYEQYF. The CDR3 coding sequence is TGTGCCAGCAGAGAGACAGGGGGTTACGAGCAGTACTTC. The gene calls are TRBV6-1 and TRBJ2-7; TRBD1 agrees at 9 bases. V trimming: 6 bases; J trimming: 4 bases; junction bases outside the gene matches: 4. This CDR3 comprises 13 residues. Germline V gives CDR1 MNHNS, CDR2 SASEGT.

The CDR3 loop is CASSLWVAGARTGELFF. For the CDR3, the DNA is TGTGCCAGCAGTTTATGGGTGGCCGGGGCCAGGACCGGGGAGCTGTTTTTT. This sequence joins TRBV28 and TRBJ2-2; tentatively, D is TRBD1 or TRBD2 (5 bases each). The germline gives CDR1 MDHEN, CDR2 SYDVKM. This CDR3 is built from 17 residues. The V end lost 0 bases, the J end lost 5 bases, and 16 bases lay between the germline ends.

The gene calls are TRBV7-9 and TRBJ2-2, with 10 positions matching TRBD1. The CDR3 loop spans 16 amino acids. Trimming took 4 bases from V and 5 from J; bases not matched to a gene: 7. Germline V gene sequence: CDR1 SEHNR, CDR2 FQNEAQ (reference sequence). CDR3 loop: CASSYPWDRGTGELFF. CDR3 DNA: TGTGCCAGCAGCTATCCTTGGGACAGGGGAACCGGGGAGCTGTTTTTT.

The chain combines TRBV7-2 with TRBJ2-2; D is uncertain. The CDR3 is 14 amino acids. The germline V gene encodes CDR1 SGHTA and CDR2 FQGNSA. V was pared by 2 bases and J by 4 bases, with 8 bases between. CDR3 nucleotide sequence: TGTGCCAGCAGCTTACTGCTTGGCACCGGGGAGCTGTTTTTT. This translates into CASSLLLGTGELFF.

The chain combines TRBV7-9 with TRBJ2-1, with TRBD2 matching over 9 bases. The CDR3 spans 19 residues. Germline V lookup: CDR1 SEHNR, CDR2 FQNEAQ (reference sequence). Trimming removed 5 bases from V and 0 bases from J; junction bases left unmatched: 14. This CDR3 is CASSHLAGSIQSSYNEQFF. As DNA, the CDR3 is TGTGCCAGCAGCCACCTAGCGGGGTCGATCCAAAGCTCCTACAATGAGCAGTTCTTC.